A single sample is the source of the 3 T cell receptor beta chains below, sequenced in a study of blood T cell repertoires in COVID-19. Data came from immunoSEQ multiplex PCR; TCRdb stores just in-frame clones and leaves some out. The data show around 200,000 clones, approximately 85% seen once. The sequencing sample was made of PBMCs or T cells enriched from blood (not recorded which). The receptors were sampled from a man aged 40-49 years who had recovered from COVID-19.

V gene TRBV5-1 combines with J gene TRBJ1-1; 8 positions match TRBD1. J gave up 5 bases and V 3 bases, and 3 bases lay outside the gene matches. This CDR3 has 13 residues. CDR1 and CDR2 from the germline V gene are SGHRS and YFSETQ. The CDR3 loop is CASSWTGPTEAFF. For the CDR3, the DNA is TGCGCCAGCAGCTGGACAGGGCCGACTGAAGCTTTCTTT.

This clone was counted ten times or more. J is TRBJ2-7 and V is TRBV10-3; 8 bases are a match to TRBD1. The germline V gene encodes CDR1 ENHRY and CDR2 SYGVKD. J lost 3 bases, V lost 6 bases, and 7 bases had no gene match. The length of the CDR3 is 14 residues. The CDR3 nucleotides are TGTGCCATCAGACTTGGGGGGACAGGCTACGAGCAGTACTTC. Protein sequence: CAIRLGGTGYEQYF.

This clone was seen more than once but under ten times. The CDR3 loop is CASSARGTAANYGYTF. The CDR3 DNA reads as TGTGCCAGCAGCGCACGTGGGACAGCAGCTAACTATGGCTACACCTTC. V is TRBV7-9 and J is TRBJ1-2; 7 bases fit TRBD1. The CDR3 consists of 16 residues. Trimming took 5 bases from V and 0 from J; bases not matched to a gene: 9. CDR1 is SEHNR and CDR2 is FQNEAQ in the germline V gene (reference sequence).